Listed below are T cell receptor beta chains from one sample, sequenced in a study of beta chain features in type 1 diabetes. Method: immunoSEQ multiplex PCR; TCRdb's copy keeps in-frame clones and lacks some. Of about 900,000 clones in the sample, roughly a sixth were seen once. The sample was naive CD4+ T cells from blood. The receptors were sampled from a woman under 30 in good health. CDR3s include the opening cysteine and the closing phenylalanine or tryptophan. Each record gives: D gene, clone size, J gene, V gene, CDR3 protein, CDR3 DNA. The D gene is left open where the match is weak. For some rows the clone size is stated as once, few or many, or as a class when expanded; others skip it.

. few TRBJ1-4 TRBV18 CASSDQNEKLFF TGTGCCAGCTCAGACCAAAATGAAAAACTGTTTTTT
. few TRBJ2-1 TRBV11-2 CASSLDGGRSYNEQFF TGTGCCAGCAGCTTAGATGGGGGCAGGTCCTACAATGAGCAGTTCTTC
. few TRBJ2-1 TRBV28 CASSFRGRVSYNEQFF TGTGCCAGCAGTTTCCGCGGCCGGGTATCCTACAATGAGCAGTTCTTC
TRBD1 few TRBJ1-5 TRBV19 CASSIARGPLQPQHF TGTGCCAGTAGTATTGCCAGGGGGCCATTACAGCCCCAGCATTTT
. . TRBJ2-2 TRBV11-2 CASSRPGQYTGELFF TGTGCCAGCAGCAGACCCGGGCAGTACACCGGGGAGCTGTTTTTT
. few TRBJ2-2 TRBV5-4 CASSLDGRVNTGELFF TGTGCCAGCAGCTTGGATGGACGAGTTAACACCGGGGAGCTGTTTTTT
TRBD1 . TRBJ2-1 TRBV19 CASSLAQGARGNEQFF TGTGCCAGTAGTTTAGCCCAGGGGGCGAGGGGGAATGAGCAGTTCTTC
TRBD1 . TRBJ2-5 TRBV15 CATSRDRGQETQYF TGTGCCACCAGCAGGGACAGGGGACAAGAGACCCAGTACTTC
. . TRBJ2-7 TRBV5-1 CASSSGVHEQYF TGCGCCAGCAGCTCAGGGGTCCACGAGCAGTACTTC
. . TRBJ2-4 TRBV21-1 CAIPRPDIQYF TGTGCCATCCCCCGGCCCGACATTCAGTACTTC
TRBD1 . TRBJ1-3 TRBV5-6 CASSWQGENTIYF TGTGCCAGCAGCTGGCAGGGGGAAAACACCATATATTTT
. few TRBJ1-5 TRBV2 CASSEAGRTTGPQHF TGTGCCAGCAGTGAAGCGGGACGGACTACAGGGCCCCAGCATTTT
TRBD2 . TRBJ2-7 TRBV4-3 CASSQGTSASSYEQYF TGCGCCAGCAGCCAAGGTACTAGCGCGAGCTCCTACGAGCAGTACTTC
. . TRBJ2-7 TRBV2 CASSPWAYEQYF TGTGCCAGCAGTCCCTGGGCCTACGAGCAGTACTTC
TRBD2 few TRBJ2-7 TRBV7-9 CASSLKGRGTSGIHEQYF TGTGCCAGCAGCTTAAAGGGTAGAGGGACTAGCGGGATTCACGAGCAGTACTTC
TRBD1 few TRBJ1-2 TRBV6-5 CASSYDRAYGYTF TGTGCCAGCAGTTACGACAGGGCCTACGGCTACACCTTC
. . TRBJ2-4 TRBV4-1 CASSQPAGAGEAKNIQYF TGCGCCAGCAGCCAACCCGCCGGAGCAGGGGAGGCCAAAAACATTCAGTACTTC
. . TRBJ2-2 TRBV7-2 CASSSYRERCPGELFF TGTGCCAGCAGCTCTTACAGGGAGAGGTGTCCCGGGGAGCTGTTTTTT
. few TRBJ2-3 TRBV29-1 CSGKSGDTQYF TGCAGCGGTAAGAGTGGAGATACGCAGTATTTT
. few TRBJ2-4 TRBV4-3 CASSQVPRRAGFENIQYF TGCGCCAGCAGCCAGGTACCCCGGAGGGCCGGGTTCGAAAACATTCAGTACTTC
TRBD2 . TRBJ2-7 TRBV4-2 CASSQGLAGLDEQYF TGTGCCAGCAGCCAAGGACTAGCGGGACTGGACGAGCAGTACTTC
. few TRBJ2-3 TRBV4-3 CASSQEARTDTQYF TGCGCCAGCAGCCAAGAAGCCCGCACAGATACGCAGTATTTT
. . TRBJ1-1 TRBV7-2 CASSTRPLGMNTEAFF TGTGCCAGCAGCACCCGACCTTTAGGGATGAACACTGAAGCTTTCTTT
. . TRBJ1-2 TRBV5-8 CASSLGIAVYGYTF TGTGCCAGCAGCTTGGGTATTGCGGTCTATGGCTACACCTTC
. . TRBJ2-5 TRBV4-3 CASSQDPSQRETQYF TGCGCCAGCAGCCAAGATCCGTCGCAGAGGGAGACCCAGTACTTC
. . TRBJ1-1 TRBV4-3 CASSPRLDRNTEAFF TGCGCCAGCAGCCCTCGGCTGGACAGGAACACTGAAGCTTTCTTT
. once TRBJ2-2 TRBV9 CASSARRLISLDTGELFF TGTGCCAGCAGCGCGCGGAGACTAATCTCACTCGACACCGGGGAGCTGTTTTTT
TRBD2 few TRBJ2-1 TRBV6-5 CASSYSSSGRANEQFF TGTGCCAGCAGTTACTCTTCGAGCGGGAGGGCCAATGAGCAGTTCTTC
. few TRBJ2-5 TRBV4-2 CASSQAGLQETQYF TGTGCCAGCAGCCAAGCGGGACTCCAAGAGACCCAGTACTTC
TRBD1 . TRBJ2-6 TRBV10-3 CAISELWDSKPGANVLTF TGTGCCATCAGTGAGTTGTGGGACAGTAAGCCTGGGGCCAACGTCCTGACTTTC